Listed here are 12 T cell receptor beta chains from one sample, sequenced in a study of cytomegalovirus exposure and HLA in healthy donors (dated by TCRdb to about 2017). Receptor amplification or capture employed the immunoSEQ multiplex PCR assay. TCRdb holds this immuneACCESS table with in-frame rearrangements only. Some clones are missing; in checked studies, unresolved V genes explain under half, and the rest has no known cause. The sample data list under 150,000 clones, and roughly 90% of these were observed just once. The ten largest clones capture 1.5% to 2% of the sample. The sequenced sample consisted of PBMCs. The receptors were sampled from a woman aged 18-35 years in good health and CMV-seronegative.

CDR3 DNA sequence: TGTGCCAGCAGTTTAAAGGGACCGGGGGGGGTCAGGAACACTGAAGCTTTCTTT. Translated, it gives CASSLKGPGGVRNTEAFF. This chain connects TRBV27 to TRBJ1-1; a weak D match, TRBD1 (5 bases). CDR1 is MNHEY and CDR2 is SMNVEV in the germline V gene (reference sequence). This CDR3 has 18 residues. V lost 2 bases and J 1 base, leaving 20 bases between the germline ends.

The chain combines TRBV5-4 with TRBJ2-2; no firm D call. Germline V gene sequence: CDR1 SGHNT, CDR2 YYREEE (reference sequence). The CDR3 is 14 amino acids. Between the trimmed V and J ends, which lost 3 bases and 6 bases, there was a span of 12 bases. The CDR3 spells CASSSGVWAGELFF. The CDR3 DNA follows: TGTGCCAGCAGCTCGGGTGTCTGGGCCGGGGAGCTGTTTTTT. The full variable domain, rest sourced from reference TRBV5-4 and TRBJ2-2, is ETGVTQSPTHLIKTRGQQVTLRCSSQSGHNTVSWYQQALGQGPQFIFQYYREEENGRGNFPPRFSGLQFPNYSSELNVNALELDDSALYLCASSSGVWAGELFFGEGSRLTVL.

This rearrangement joins TRBV7-2 to TRBJ2-3; 7 bases match TRBD2. The junction had 11 bases not matched to a gene; V was cut back by 5 bases and J by 3 bases. Per germline, CDR1 SGHTA and CDR2 FQGNSA. This CDR3 is built from 16 residues. The CDR3 coding sequence is TGTGCCAGCAGCCATAGGGACTATCCCTTAACAGATACGCAGTATTTT. It encodes CASSHRDYPLTDTQYF. Supplemented by reference TRBV7-2 and TRBJ2-3, the full variable domain reads GAGVSQSPSNKVTEKGKDVELRCDPISGHTALYWYRQSLGQGLEFLIYFQGNSAPDKSGLPSDRFSAERTGGSVSTLTIQRTQQEDSAVYLCASSHRDYPLTDTQYFGPGTRLTVL.

The rearrangement uses TRBV5-6 and TRBJ1-4, with 9 bases aligning to TRBD1. Trimming at V came to 3 bases and at J to 7 bases, leaving 4 bases not matched to a gene. Germline CDR1 SGHDT, CDR2 YYEEEE. This CDR3 contains 14 residues. The CDR3 DNA reads TGTGCCAGCAGCTCGACAGGGGGTTTTGAAAAACTGTTTTTT. Residues: CASSSTGGFEKLFF. The variable domain in full, completed from reference TRBV5-6 and TRBJ1-4, reads DAGVTQSPTHLIKTRGQQVTLRCSPKSGHDTVSWYQQALGQGPQFIFQYYEEEERQRGNFPDRFSGHQFPNYSSELNVNALLLGDSALYLCASSSTGGFEKLFFGSGTQLSVL.

The chain combines TRBV5-1 with TRBJ2-7, with 12 bases matching TRBD2. The CDR3 covers 15 residues. Germline CDR1 SGHRS, CDR2 YFSETQ. Trimming at V came to 4 bases and at J to 2 bases, leaving 4 bases not matched to a gene. The chain's CDR3 is CASSAGLAGTYEQYF. CDR3 DNA sequence: TGCGCCAGCAGCGCTGGACTAGCGGGAACCTACGAGCAGTACTTC.

The chain joins TRBV27 to TRBJ2-3, with D possibly matching TRBD2 (5 bases). V lost 6 bases to trimming and J lost 0 bases, with 10 bases between them. Germline CDR1 is MNHEY and CDR2 is SMNVEV (reference sequence). The CDR3 totals 14 residues. CDR3 sequence: CASSPTRSTDTQYF. In nucleotides, the CDR3 is TGTGCCAGCAGCCCCACTAGGAGCACAGATACGCAGTATTTT.

The chain recombines TRBV2 with TRBJ1-2; tentative D call: TRBD1 (5 bases). V shed 4 bases and J shed 8 bases, with 14 bases lying between them. The CDR3 totals 13 residues. Germline lookup yields CDR1 SNHLY and CDR2 FYNNEI. CDR3 loop: CASSVGQGKGYTF. CDR3 sequence (DNA): TGTGCCAGCAGTGTTGGGCAGGGAAAGGGCTACACCTTC.

The chain joins TRBV9 to TRBJ2-5; D gene unclear. From germline, CDR1 is SGDLS and CDR2 YYNGEE. The CDR3 is 15 amino acids. V lost 0 bases to trimming and J lost 3 bases, with 12 bases between them. The DNA for the CDR3 is TGTGCCAGCAGCGTAGGTGTCTGGCAGGAAGAGACCCAGTACTTC. Protein: CASSVGVWQEETQYF.

The J gene is TRBJ2-3, the V gene TRBV27; 8 bases match TRBD2. V lost 7 bases, J lost 4 bases, and 13 bases stayed unmatched. The CDR3 is 16 residues long. Germline assignment: CDR1 MNHEY and CDR2 SMNVEV (reference sequence). CDR3 region: CASKPGLGSSPDTQYF. The DNA of the CDR3 is TGTGCCAGCAAACCGGGACTAGGATCTTCCCCAGATACGCAGTATTTT.

This chain links TRBV18 with TRBJ2-1, with 7 bases fitting TRBD1. V lost 3 bases, J lost 11 bases, and 10 bases stayed unmatched. This CDR3 is built from 14 residues. Germline CDR1 is KGHSH and CDR2 is LQKENI. The CDR3 coding sequence is TGTGCCAGCTCACCCCCGGGACAGTTAGCGAAGCAGTTCTTC. Translation: CASSPPGQLAKQFF.

V usage is TRBV6-6 and J usage is TRBJ1-5; 8 nucleotides align to TRBD1. J was trimmed by 4 bases and V by 2 bases; bases with no gene match: 7. Germline CDR1 MNHNY, CDR2 SVGAGI (reference sequence). CDR3 length equals 16 residues. Here the CDR3 reads CASSYPGQGSNQPQHF. CDR3 nucleotides: TGTGCCAGCAGTTACCCCGGACAGGGTAGTAATCAGCCCCAGCATTTT.

This rearrangement joins TRBV28 to TRBJ2-3, with D tentatively TRBD2 (6 bases). V was shortened by 2 bases and J by 0 bases, with 9 bases between the two germline ends. Germline-derived CDR1 and CDR2 are MDHEN and SYDVKM. This CDR3 has 15 residues. This CDR3 is CASSLAGGSTDTQYF. The CDR3 DNA follows: TGTGCCAGCAGTTTAGCAGGAGGGAGCACAGATACGCAGTATTTT.